One sample yielded the 4 T cell receptor beta chains listed below, sequenced in a study of CXCR3-negative and CXCR3-positive naive CD8 T cells. In preparing the TRB cDNA libraries, 5' RACE with UMI labels was used. No DNA is given; TCRdb re-called the 5' RACE reads and lists each CDR3 protein once. The table lists 45,000 to 60,000 distinct CDR3 sequences. Sequencing input: memory CD8+ T cells from blood. The receptors were sampled from a human donor in good health. Some clones in this sample may be carry-over from other donors' samples.

The chain is built from TRBV20-1 and TRBJ2-1; TCRdb outputs TRBD1, but without DNA this stays unchecked. This CDR3 has 14 residues. Germline lookup yields CDR1 DFQATT and CDR2 SNEGSKA (reference sequence). CDR3 sequence: CSAARGSDYNEQFF.

The rearrangement joins TRBV29-1 to TRBJ2-7; TCRdb's D call, TRBD1, is unchecked because there is no DNA. The CDR3 has 12 amino acids. Germline CDR1 reads SQVTM; CDR2 reads ANQGSEA. CDR3 region: CSAIQSGGEQYF.

The chain links TRBV29-1 to TRBJ1-2. The CDR3 has 13 residues. Germline V lookup: CDR1 SQVTM, CDR2 ANQGSEA. The CDR3 is CSVEPPEDNGYTF.

The chain joins TRBV20-1 to TRBJ2-1. The CDR3 is 15 amino acids. The germline V gene has CDR1 DFQATT and CDR2 SNEGSKA (reference sequence). CDR3 residues: CSARELQLSYNEQFF.